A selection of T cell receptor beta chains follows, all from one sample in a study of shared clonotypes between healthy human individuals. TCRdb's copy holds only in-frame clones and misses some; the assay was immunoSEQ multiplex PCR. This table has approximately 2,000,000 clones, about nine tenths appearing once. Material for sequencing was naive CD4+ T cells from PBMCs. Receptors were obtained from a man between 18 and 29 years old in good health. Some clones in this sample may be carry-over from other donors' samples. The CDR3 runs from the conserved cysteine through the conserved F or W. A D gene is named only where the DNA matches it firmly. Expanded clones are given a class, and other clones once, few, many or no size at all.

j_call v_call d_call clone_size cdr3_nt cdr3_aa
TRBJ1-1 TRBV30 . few TGTGCCTGGAGGGACAGACCGAACACTGAAGCTTTCTTT CAWRDRPNTEAFF
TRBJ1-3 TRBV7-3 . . TGTGCCAGCAGCTTAGTAGGGTTCGGAGTTTCTGGAAACACCATATATTTT CASSLVGFGVSGNTIYF
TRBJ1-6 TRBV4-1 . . TGCGCCAGCAGCCAAGTCGCGAGGACTGTGAACTCACCCCTCCACTTT CASSQVARTVNSPLHF
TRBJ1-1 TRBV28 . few TGTGCCAGCAGGGTACAGGGGAACACTGAAGCTTTCTTT CASRVQGNTEAFF
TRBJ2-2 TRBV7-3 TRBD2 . TGTGCCAGCAGCTTAGGACTAGCGGGAGGGCTCACCGGGGAGCTGTTTTTT CASSLGLAGGLTGELFF
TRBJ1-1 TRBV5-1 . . TGCGCCAGCAGCCACGGACAGAACACTGAAGCTTTCTTT CASSHGQNTEAFF
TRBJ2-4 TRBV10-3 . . TGTGCCATCGGGCAAGCCGCCAAAAACATTCAGTACTTC CAIGQAAKNIQYF
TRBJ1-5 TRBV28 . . TGTGCCAGCAGTCTCCCGGGGAGGGGAGACCAGCCCCAGCATTTT CASSLPGRGDQPQHF
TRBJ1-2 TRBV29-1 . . TGCAGCGTTGGCGCTAACTATGGCTACACCTTC CSVGANYGYTF
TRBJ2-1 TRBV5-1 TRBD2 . TGCGCCAGCAGCTTGGCCGGACTAGGGTACAATGAGCAGTTCTTC CASSLAGLGYNEQFF
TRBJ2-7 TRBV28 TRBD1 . TGTGCCAGCAGACCATGGACAGGGGGGTCCGGGGTTTCCCGTTACGAGCAGTACTTC CASRPWTGGSGVSRYEQYF
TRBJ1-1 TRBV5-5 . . TGTGCCAGCAGCCTACAGGGGAACACTGAAGCTTTCTTT CASSLQGNTEAFF
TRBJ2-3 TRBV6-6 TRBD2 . TGTGCCAGCAGTTACTCCCTAGCGGATACCACAGATACGCAGTATTTT CASSYSLADTTDTQYF
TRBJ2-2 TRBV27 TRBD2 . TGTGCCAGCAGTCCCAGGGCTAGCGGGAGGTCCACCGGGGAGCTGTTTTTT CASSPRASGRSTGELFF
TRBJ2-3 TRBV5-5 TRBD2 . TGTGCCAGCAGGTCGTATAGCGGGAGGGGCACAGATACGCAGTATTTT CASRSYSGRGTDTQYF
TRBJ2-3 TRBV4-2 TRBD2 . TGTGCCAGCAGCCCAGTGGGAGCCACTAGCGGGAGGGCCGGTCATAGCACAGATACGCAGTATTTT CASSPVGATSGRAGHSTDTQYF
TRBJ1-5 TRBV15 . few TGTGCCACCAGCAGAGGCCCGGCAAGGAGCAATCAGCCCCAGCATTTT CATSRGPARSNQPQHF
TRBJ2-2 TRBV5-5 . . TGTGCCAGCAGTCTCCTGAAAATCATGGGGGAGCTGTTTTTT CASSLLKIMGELFF
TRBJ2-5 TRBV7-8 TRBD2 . TGTGCCAGCAGCCCCAGGCGACTAGCGGGGGAGACCCAGTACTTC CASSPRRLAGETQYF
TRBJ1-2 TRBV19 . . TGTGCCAGTAGTATAGGAGTTTCGGCAGGCTACACCTTC CASSIGVSAGYTF
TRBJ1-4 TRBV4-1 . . TGCGCCAGCAGCCATACAGGGCCCGGTAGGGAAAAACTGTTTTTT CASSHTGPGREKLFF
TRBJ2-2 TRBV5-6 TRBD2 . TGTGCCAGCAGCCCCAGGACTAGCGGTAACACCGGGGAGCTGTTTTTT CASSPRTSGNTGELFF
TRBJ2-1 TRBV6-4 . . TGTGCCAGCAGCCCGTCTCTAGGACGGTACAATGAGCAGTTCTTC CASSPSLGRYNEQFF
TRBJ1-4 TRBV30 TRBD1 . TGTGCCTGGAGGAGATTCGACAGGGACAAACTGTTTTTT CAWRRFDRDKLFF
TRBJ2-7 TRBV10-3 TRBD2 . TGTGCCATCGGGGGAACGCGGGAGGGGTACGAGCAGTACTTC CAIGGTREGYEQYF
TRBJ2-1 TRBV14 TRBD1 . TGTGCCAGCAGCAAAAGACAGGGGGCCTTCTCCTACAATGAGCAGTTCTTC CASSKRQGAFSYNEQFF
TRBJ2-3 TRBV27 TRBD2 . TGTGCCAGCAGTTTATCGAATAGCGGGATAGATACGCAGTATTTT CASSLSNSGIDTQYF
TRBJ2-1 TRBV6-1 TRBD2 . TGTGCCAGCAGTCCGATACTAGCGGGAGGAGAGCAGTTCTTC CASSPILAGGEQFF
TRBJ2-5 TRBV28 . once TGTGCCAGCAGTTTCCATGGGGGGAAAGGTGGGGAGACCCAGTACTTC CASSFHGGKGGETQYF
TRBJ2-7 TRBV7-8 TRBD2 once TGTGCCAGCAGCGAAAAGCGGGAGCAAGGCTACGAGCAGTACTTC CASSEKREQGYEQYF
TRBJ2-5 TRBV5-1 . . TGCGCCAGCAGCGACGGGGCGCAAGAGACCCAGTACTTC CASSDGAQETQYF